The 25 T cell receptor beta chains in this list originate from one sample, sequenced in a study of T cell responses to AZD1222 COVID-19 vaccine (dated by TCRdb to the early 2020s). Receptors were amplified or captured by the immunoSEQ multiplex PCR assay. TCRdb's version of the immuneACCESS table is confined to in-frame rearrangements and falls short of the full clone set. An unresolved V gene accounts for under half of the shortfall where checked; the remainder is of unknown origin. The sample table shows some 50,000 clones, and 65% to 85% are seen once. The ten largest clones capture approximately 22% of the sample. Reading the label with the study, this specimen's time point is: baseline before first vaccination. This specimen's treatment or condition label, per the study, means: meningococcal conjugate vaccine given as trial control. Sequenced material: peripheral blood, taken on day 0 of MenACWY control vaccination. Receptor source: an adult in good health.

The V and J genes are TRBV5-6 and TRBJ1-5; D perhaps matches TRBD1 (5 bases). V lost 4 bases, J lost 0 bases, and 8 bases lay in between. Germline CDR1 SGHDT, CDR2 YYEEEE. The CDR3 is 14 residues long. The CDR3: CASSRRGSNQPQHF. CDR3 DNA: TGTGCCAGCAGCCGGAGGGGTAGCAATCAGCCCCAGCATTTT.

This clone turned up a few times. The J gene is TRBJ1-1, the V gene TRBV2; perhaps TRBD1 as D (6 bases). Germline assignment: CDR1 SNHLY and CDR2 FYNNEI. The V and J ends lost 7 bases and 4 bases respectively, with 10 bases between them. The CDR3 consists of 12 residues. The CDR3 nucleotides are TGTGCCAGCATATGGGGGGCCACTGAAGCTTTCTTT. Translation gives CASIWGATEAFF.

CDR3 protein: CASSLERVSGNTIYF. For the CDR3, the DNA is TGTGCCAGCAGCTTGGAACGGGTCTCTGGAAACACCATATATTTT. The J gene is TRBJ1-3, the V gene TRBV5-6; no firm D call. The CDR3 runs to 15 residues. The V end lost 0 bases, the J end lost 0 bases, and 7 bases lay between the germline ends. From germline, CDR1 is SGHDT and CDR2 YYEEEE.

The chain employs TRBV4-2 and TRBJ1-4; D is undetermined. This CDR3 has 12 residues. The germline gives CDR1 LGHNA, CDR2 YNFKEQ. The V gene lost 6 bases and the J gene lost 2 bases, with 4 bases spanning the gap. The chain's CDR3 is CASRNTNEKLFF. DNA for the CDR3: TGTGCCAGCAGAAACACTAATGAAAAACTGTTTTTT.

This chain uses TRBV6-6 with TRBJ2-2; no reliable D call. Trimming took off 7 bases at V and 5 bases at J, with 14 bases between the two ends. Germline CDR1 reads MNHNY; CDR2 reads SVGAGI (reference sequence). CDR3 length equals 14 residues. CDR3 sequence: CASIQLVGTGELFF. The CDR3 coding sequence is TGTGCCAGCATTCAACTCGTGGGGACCGGGGAGCTGTTTTTT.

The rearrangement joins TRBV7-2 to TRBJ1-5; no clear D. Deletions cut 2 bases from V and 0 bases from J, with 14 bases between. The CDR3 covers 17 residues. Germline CDR1 is SGHTA and CDR2 is FQGNSA. CDR3 amino acids: CASSLKAGQISNQPQHF. The CDR3 nucleotides read TGTGCCAGCAGCTTAAAAGCAGGCCAGATTAGCAATCAGCCCCAGCATTTT.

This rearrangement joins TRBV3-1 (or the pseudogene TRBV3-2) to TRBJ1-6; 10 bases are shared with TRBD1. Germline CDR1 is LGHDT and CDR2 is YNNKEL (reference sequence). This CDR3 has 15 amino acids. V shed 6 bases, J shed 9 bases, and the junction held 8 bases outside the gene matches. CDR3: CASRPDRGQGSPLHF. The CDR3, as DNA: TGTGCCAGCAGGCCAGACAGGGGGCAGGGTTCACCCCTCCACTTT.

V usage is TRBV18 and J usage is TRBJ2-2; D is unresolved. The CDR3 has 19 residues. Trimming pared 1 base from V and 0 bases from J, leaving 18 bases between. CDR1 is KGHSH and CDR2 is LQKENI in the germline V gene. The CDR3 sequence: CASSPRPSTQASNTGELFF. The CDR3 bases are TGTGCCAGCTCACCACGTCCATCCACACAAGCCTCGAACACCGGGGAGCTGTTTTTT.

The V and J genes are TRBV3-1 (or the pseudogene TRBV3-2) and TRBJ1-3; D gene unclear. Germline V gives CDR1 LGHDT, CDR2 YNNKEL (reference sequence). The CDR3 sequence is 16 residues long. V was pared by 2 bases and J by 1 base, with 12 bases between. This chain's CDR3 is CASSQLSWDSGNTIYF. The DNA for the CDR3 is TGTGCCAGCAGCCAATTATCATGGGATTCTGGAAACACCATATATTTT.

The rearrangement uses TRBV28 and TRBJ1-5, with 8 bases that match TRBD1. Germline V CDR1 and CDR2: MDHEN, SYDVKM. Trimming at V came to 5 bases and at J to 4 bases, leaving 10 bases not matched to a gene. CDR3 length: 16 amino acids. The CDR3 DNA reads TGTGCCAGCAGTCCAAGGACAGGGCTTAGAAATCAGCCCCAGCATTTT. It is translated as CASSPRTGLRNQPQHF.

In nucleotides, the CDR3 is TGTGCCAGCAGTCACCGGGACAGGGTGTTTCCTGGGGCCAACGTCCTGACTTTC. Amino acids: CASSHRDRVFPGANVLTF. V and J are TRBV28 and TRBJ2-6; 9 bases are a match to TRBD1. The length of the CDR3 is 18 residues. Trimming at V came to 5 bases and at J to 2 bases, leaving 10 bases not matched to a gene. Germline values: CDR1 MDHEN, CDR2 SYDVKM.

In this sample, this clone is medium-sized. This sequence joins TRBV30 and TRBJ1-6; D possibly corresponds to TRBD1 (5 bases). V was shortened by 0 bases and J by 9 bases, with 12 bases between the two germline ends. This CDR3 contains 14 residues. CDR1 GTSNPN and CDR2 SVGIG come from the germline V gene (reference sequence). CDR3 loop: CAWSVLAGSSPLHF. CDR3 bases: TGTGCCTGGAGTGTACTCGCAGGGAGTTCACCCCTCCACTTT.

The J gene is TRBJ1-2, the V gene TRBV12-3 or TRBV12-4, with D perhaps TRBD1 (5 bases). The CDR3 contains 13 residues. The V end was cut by 7 bases, the J end by 0 bases, with 9 bases between. The DNA of the CDR3 is TGTGCCAGCAAGACAGAACCTAACTATGGCTACACCTTC. This translates into CASKTEPNYGYTF.

The chain carries TRBV19 and TRBJ1-1; the D gene is possibly TRBD1 (6 bases). Germline CDR1 and CDR2: LNHDA and SQIVND (reference sequence). The CDR3 extends over 15 amino acids. Trimming took off 8 bases at V and 2 bases at J, with 18 bases between the two ends. The CDR3 DNA sequence: TGTGCCAGTTCTCATTCCGGGGGCCCCAACACTGAAGCTTTCTTT. It codes for CASSHSGGPNTEAFF.

This clone counts as large. The chain employs TRBV4-2 and TRBJ2-7; either TRBD1 or TRBD2 may supply D (5 bases each). The CDR3 totals 15 residues. V dropped 3 bases and J dropped 1 base, with 13 bases sitting between them. Germline V gene sequence: CDR1 LGHNA, CDR2 YNFKEQ. The CDR3 loop reads CASSHRDGESYEQYF. The CDR3 DNA is TGTGCCAGCAGCCACCGGGACGGGGAGTCCTACGAGCAGTACTTC.

This clone was picked up a small number of times. The J gene is TRBJ1-6, the V gene TRBV25-1; no clear D. Trimming pared 5 bases from V and 3 bases from J, leaving 14 bases between. The CDR3 runs to 16 residues. Germline CDR1 is MGHDK and CDR2 is SYGVNS. The CDR3: CASSSPGGHYNSPLHF. The DNA of the CDR3 is TGTGCCAGCAGTTCCCCTGGAGGGCACTATAATTCACCCCTCCACTTT.

This chain joins TRBV25-1 and TRBJ2-2, with D perhaps TRBD2 (5 bases). The CDR3 runs 13 residues. Trimming cost V 5 bases and J 6 bases, with 10 bases left between them. Germline CDR1 is MGHDK and CDR2 is SYGVNS. The CDR3 DNA follows: TGTGCCAGCAGTTGGCCGGGGTCCGGGGAGCTGTTTTTT. Encoded protein: CASSWPGSGELFF.

This clone was seen only once. CDR3 nucleotides: TGTGCCTGGAGTCCTCCCCCACCAGGGTATGGCTACACCTTC. It codes for CAWSPPPPGYGYTF. The J gene is TRBJ1-2, the V gene TRBV30; D possibly corresponds to TRBD1 (5 bases). Germline loops: CDR1 GTSNPN, CDR2 SVGIG (reference sequence). V lost 2 bases and J 5 bases, leaving 15 bases between the germline ends. CDR3 size: 14 residues.

This clone came up a few times. This chain uses TRBV9 with TRBJ2-1; TRBD2 agrees at 8 bases. The length of the CDR3 is 15 residues. The trim removed 0 bases at V and 4 bases at J, leaving 3 bases unmatched. Germline values: CDR1 SGDLS, CDR2 YYNGEE. CDR3 DNA sequence: TGTGCCAGCAGCGTAGATAGCGGGGAGTACAATGAGCAGTTCTTC. Translation: CASSVDSGEYNEQFF.

This chain joins TRBV30 and TRBJ1-5; D gene ambiguous. Trimming removed 3 bases from V and 0 bases from J, with 6 bases in between. The germline V gene encodes CDR1 GTSNPN and CDR2 SVGIG (reference sequence). The CDR3 has 13 residues. Here the CDR3 reads CAWSSYSNQPQHF. In nucleotides, the CDR3 is TGTGCCTGGAGCTCCTATAGCAATCAGCCCCAGCATTTT.

Here the CDR3 reads CAIRGGIDNEQFF. As DNA, the CDR3 is TGTGCCATCAGGGGCGGGATTGATAATGAGCAGTTCTTC. The rearrangement joins TRBV10-3 to TRBJ2-1, with D possibly being TRBD2 (6 bases). Deletions cut 6 bases from V and 7 bases from J, with 13 bases between. The CDR3 spans 13 residues. CDR1 and CDR2 (germline): ENHRY, SYGVKD.

The genes are TRBV6-1 and TRBJ2-1; 12 nucleotides match TRBD2. This CDR3 spans 15 amino acids. Germline loops: CDR1 MNHNS, CDR2 SASEGT. The V segment lost 3 bases and the J segment 3 bases; nucleotides outside the gene matches: 0. This chain's CDR3 is CASSETSGGYNEQFF. In DNA form, the CDR3 reads TGTGCCAGCAGTGAGACTAGCGGGGGCTACAATGAGCAGTTCTTC.

V gene TRBV2 combines with J gene TRBJ1-4; D gene ambiguous. The ends were cut back, 7 bases at V and 5 bases at J, with 20 bases in the middle. CDR3 length: 16 residues. CDR1 is SNHLY, CDR2 FYNNEI, per germline. The CDR3 DNA reads TGTGCCAGCATTGGGGTCGAAACAGATATAAATGAAAAACTGTTTTTT. Amino acid sequence: CASIGVETDINEKLFF.

V gene TRBV18 combines with J gene TRBJ1-2; D is unresolved. This CDR3 has 13 residues. Deletions cut 2 bases from V and 3 bases from J, with 7 bases between. CDR1 and CDR2 (germline): KGHSH, LQKENI. CDR3 sequence (DNA): TGTGCCAGCTCACCAGGGCTGCACTATGGCTACACCTTC. It is translated as CASSPGLHYGYTF.

The V gene is TRBV19, the J gene TRBJ2-2, with D perhaps being TRBD1 or TRBD2 (5 bases each). The CDR3 runs to 18 residues. V shed 5 bases and J shed 0 bases, with 19 bases lying between them. Per the germline V gene, CDR1 is LNHDA and CDR2 is SQIVND (reference sequence). The CDR3 DNA sequence: TGTGCCAGTAGTCCGGGGCCCCTAACTATGCCGAACACCGGGGAGCTGTTTTTT. This translates into CASSPGPLTMPNTGELFF.